The 22 T cell receptor beta chains in this list originate from one sample, sequenced in a study of shared clonotypes between healthy human individuals. Sequencing was performed with immunoSEQ multiplex PCR; in TCRdb, only in-frame clones are kept and a portion is missing. The data contain some 2,500,000 clones, 93% of them singletons. The sequencing sample was made of naive CD4+ T cells from PBMCs. Subset: CD45RA+ positively selected. Every receptor here comes from a man younger than 30 in good health. Some clones in this sample may be carry-over from other donors' samples.

This sequence joins TRBV11-2 and TRBJ1-5, with D perhaps TRBD1 (5 bases). CDR1 and CDR2 from the germline V gene are SGHAT and FQNNGV. With 5 bases removed from V and 5 bases from J, the gap between germline ends came to 10 bases. This CDR3 has 13 amino acids. For the CDR3, the DNA is TGTGCCAGCAGCCCCGGGACTTATCAGCCCCAGCATTTT. Amino acids: CASSPGTYQPQHF.

The chain links TRBV5-1 to TRBJ2-6; TRBD1 matches 9 bases. V lost 3 bases to trimming and J lost 0 bases; unmatched junction nucleotides: 10. Germline CDR1 is SGHRS and CDR2 is YFSETQ. CDR3 length: 19 amino acids. CDR3 region: CASSYGTGGSFSGANVLTF. The CDR3 DNA is TGCGCCAGCAGCTATGGCACAGGGGGCTCCTTCTCTGGGGCCAACGTCCTGACTTTC.

The chain links TRBV28 to TRBJ2-1; 14 bases agree with TRBD2. The length of the CDR3 is 15 residues. V lost 8 bases to trimming and J lost 9 bases; unmatched junction nucleotides: 9. From germline, CDR1 is MDHEN and CDR2 SYDVKM. CDR3 DNA sequence: TGTGCCAGCGGCAGACTAGCGGGAGGGATCGGTGAGCAGTTCTTC. The encoded protein is CASGRLAGGIGEQFF.

V and J are TRBV6-6 and TRBJ1-4, with D possibly being TRBD1 (5 bases). CDR1 is MNHNY, CDR2 SVGAGI, per germline (reference sequence). The CDR3 has 16 amino acids. V shed 7 bases and J shed 7 bases, with 22 bases lying between them. CDR3 sequence reads: CASTRSVGGGGEKLFF. The CDR3 nucleotides are TGTGCCAGCACCCGAAGTGTGGGGGGAGGCGGTGAAAAACTGTTTTTT.

This chain joins TRBV5-6 and TRBJ2-5; a possible D gene is TRBD1 (6 bases). The CDR3 sequence is 14 residues long. Per the germline V gene, CDR1 is SGHDT and CDR2 is YYEEEE. Trimming stripped 3 bases from V and 5 bases from J, with 14 bases between. The CDR3 DNA reads as TGTGCCAGCAGCTCAACAGGGAACGGGGAGACCCAGTACTTC. As protein: CASSSTGNGETQYF. Filled out from reference TRBV5-6 and TRBJ2-5, the complete variable domain reads DAGVTQSPTHLIKTRGQQVTLRCSPKSGHDTVSWYQQALGQGPQFIFQYYEEEERQRGNFPDRFSGHQFPNYSSELNVNALLLGDSALYLCASSSTGNGETQYFGPGTRLLVL.

The chain links TRBV11-2 to TRBJ1-3, with unresolved D. The CDR3 runs to 16 residues. V dropped 2 bases and J dropped 4 bases, with 15 bases sitting between them. The germline CDR1 and CDR2 sequences are SGHAT and FQNNGV. CDR3 sequence: CASSLLIRESGNTIYF. The DNA of the CDR3 is TGTGCCAGCAGCTTACTTATACGGGAATCAGGAAACACCATATATTTT.

CDR3 sequence reads: CASSIGTYTEAFF. CDR3 DNA sequence: TGTGCCAGCAGCATCGGAACATACACTGAAGCTTTCTTT. The chain couples TRBV7-8 to TRBJ1-1; unclear D gene. Germline CDR1 reads SGHVS; CDR2 reads FQNEAQ. This CDR3 has 13 residues. V shed 5 bases and J shed 3 bases, with 10 bases lying between them.

The J gene is TRBJ2-7, the V gene TRBV27, with D perhaps assigned TRBD1 or TRBD2 (5 bases each). The V and J ends lost 5 bases and 3 bases respectively, with 26 bases between them. The CDR3 is made up of 18 amino acids. CDR1 and CDR2 from the germline V gene are MNHEY and SMNVEV (reference sequence). CDR3 bases: TGTGCCAGCAGTAGTCACCTCCGGGACCCCCGACCCCACTACGAGCAGTACTTC. This translates into CASSSHLRDPRPHYEQYF.

The gene calls are TRBV27 and TRBJ2-3; possibly TRBD1 or TRBD2 for D (7 bases each). The length of the CDR3 is 19 residues. Deletions cut 5 bases from V and 5 bases from J, with 29 bases between. The germline V gene encodes CDR1 MNHEY and CDR2 SMNVEV (reference sequence). CDR3 DNA sequence: TGTGCCAGCAGTCCCTTAGTCTCGGGGGGAGGGGGCTTAGGAGATACGCAGTATTTT. Its protein is CASSPLVSGGGGLGDTQYF.

The chain recombines TRBV5-1 with TRBJ2-5; 7 bases match TRBD1. CDR1 and CDR2 (germline): SGHRS, YFSETQ. This CDR3 has 14 residues. Trimming cost V 3 bases and J 2 bases; bases outside gene matches: 4. CDR3 sequence reads: CASSYGTDQETQYF. CDR3 nucleotides: TGCGCCAGCAGCTACGGGACAGATCAAGAGACCCAGTACTTC.

The genes are TRBV19 and TRBJ2-3; the match to TRBD1 covers 8 bases. The CDR3 totals 15 residues. Germline V gene sequence: CDR1 LNHDA, CDR2 SQIVND (reference sequence). V lost 1 base, J lost 1 base, and 1 base stayed unmatched. The CDR3 coding sequence is TGTGCCAGTAGTATAGGGACAGGGCGCACAGATACGCAGTATTTT. This codes for CASSIGTGRTDTQYF.

The chain uses TRBV11-2 and TRBJ2-1; 7 bases align to TRBD1. The J segment lost 9 bases and the V segment lost 2 bases, leaving 7 bases of the junction unmatched. This CDR3 spans 14 amino acids. Looked up from germline, CDR1 is SGHAT and CDR2 is FQNNGV. In DNA form, the CDR3 reads TGTGCCAGCAGCTTATTAGGACAGGCCACTGAGCAGTTCTTC. As protein: CASSLLGQATEQFF. The entire variable domain, with the rest obtained from reference TRBV11-2 and TRBJ2-1, is as follows: EAGVAQSPRYKIIEKRQSVAFWCNPISGHATLYWYQQILGQGPKLLIQFQNNGVVDDSQLPKDRFSAERLKGVDSTLKIQPAKLEDSAVYLCASSLLGQATEQFFGPGTRLTVL.

The chain uses TRBV5-6 and TRBJ1-1; 10 bases match TRBD1. CDR1 and CDR2 (germline): SGHDT, YYEEEE. J gave up 9 bases and V 0 bases, and 5 bases lay outside the gene matches. The CDR3 length is 14 residues. CDR3 coding DNA: TGTGCCAGCAGCTTGGTGGGGACAGGGGATAAAGCTTTCTTT. This gives the protein CASSLVGTGDKAFF.

The V call is TRBV5-4, the J call TRBJ2-7; 8 nucleotides agree with TRBD1. V gave up 3 bases and J gave up 10 bases; unmatched junction bases: 21. Germline CDR1 reads SGHNT; CDR2 reads YYREEE (reference sequence). This CDR3 region has 17 residues. DNA of the CDR3: TGTGCCAGCAGCTCCACCACCACCTGGCTCGGACAGGGCCGTCAGTACTTC. It codes for CASSSTTTWLGQGRQYF.

The chain couples TRBV28 to TRBJ1-1, with 8 bases aligning to TRBD1. Germline CDR1 is MDHEN and CDR2 is SYDVKM. The CDR3 contains 13 residues. CDR3 DNA: TGTGCTGCAAAAGGACAGGGGAACACTGAAGCTTTCTTT. Protein sequence: CAAKGQGNTEAFF.

The chain carries TRBV5-8 and TRBJ2-5; D is possibly TRBD2 (6 bases). The CDR3 is 15 amino acids. Germline CDR1 is SGHTS and CDR2 is YDEGEE. V lost 4 bases to trimming and J lost 2 bases, with 15 bases between them. This CDR3 is CASSPLEGRQETQYF. DNA of the CDR3: TGTGCCAGCAGCCCCTTGGAGGGGAGGCAAGAGACCCAGTACTTC.

CDR3 sequence (DNA): TGTGCCAGCCCTAGCGGCTCCTACGAGCAGTACTTC. Translation: CASPSGSYEQYF. The V gene is TRBV6-1, the J gene TRBJ2-7; 7 bases map to TRBD2. The trim removed 8 bases at V and 0 bases at J, leaving 1 base unmatched. The CDR3 runs to 12 residues. Germline V gene lookup returns CDR1 MNHNS and CDR2 SASEGT.

On this clone: Distinct nucleotide sequences in the sample also encode this CDR3. The chain couples TRBV2 to TRBJ1-5, with TRBD1 as a possible D gene (5 bases). Trimming removed 6 bases at V and 7 bases at J, with 13 bases between. Germline CDR1 and CDR2: SNHLY and FYNNEI. The CDR3 has 13 residues. The CDR3: CASSPGGGQPQHF. The CDR3 nucleotides are TGTGCCAGCAGCCCCGGGGGGGGACAGCCCCAGCATTTT.

The V and J genes are TRBV5-1 and TRBJ2-2; TRBD2 agrees at 8 bases. CDR3 length equals 16 residues. In germline, CDR1 is SGHRS, CDR2 YFSETQ. The V and J ends lost 1 base and 0 bases, in that order; junction bases with no gene match: 2. The CDR3, as DNA: TGCGCCAGCAGCTTGCGAGCGGGAGCGAACACCGGGGAGCTGTTTTTT. It yields the protein CASSLRAGANTGELFF.

The V and J genes are TRBV15 and TRBJ1-4; the match to TRBD1 covers 8 bases. V lost 1 base, J lost 7 bases, and 14 bases stayed unmatched. Germline V gene lookup returns CDR1 LNHNV and CDR2 YYDKDF (reference sequence). The CDR3 sequence is 18 residues long. The CDR3 sequence: CATSRVQRRQGRSEKLFF. CDR3 nucleotides: TGTGCCACCAGCAGAGTCCAGCGTCGACAGGGGAGGAGTGAAAAACTGTTTTTT.

J is TRBJ1-2 and V is TRBV6-5; D unclear. Trimming left V 0 bases short and J 2 bases short, with 13 bases between. Germline CDR1 MNHEY, CDR2 SVGAGI. This CDR3 has 16 amino acids. The CDR3 nucleotides are TGTGCCAGCAGTTACTCGATGCAGATAAAGAACTATGGCTACACCTTC. Translation gives CASSYSMQIKNYGYTF.

The chain uses TRBV5-1 and TRBJ2-7; D is possibly TRBD1 (6 bases). The CDR3 sequence is 14 residues long. From germline, CDR1 is SGHRS and CDR2 YFSETQ. V lost 4 bases, J lost 2 bases, and 13 bases lay in between. CDR3: CASSPDSAAYEQYF. The DNA of the CDR3 is TGCGCCAGCAGCCCGGACAGCGCGGCCTACGAGCAGTACTTC.